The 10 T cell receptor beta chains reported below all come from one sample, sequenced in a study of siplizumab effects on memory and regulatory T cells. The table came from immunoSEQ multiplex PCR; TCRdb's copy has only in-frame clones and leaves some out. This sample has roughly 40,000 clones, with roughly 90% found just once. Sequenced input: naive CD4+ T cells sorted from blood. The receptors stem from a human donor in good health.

CDR3 sequence reads: CASSPPRGRFGTDTQYF. DNA for the CDR3: TGTGCCAGCTCACCACCAAGAGGGCGCTTTGGGACAGATACGCAGTATTTT. The chain uses TRBV18 and TRBJ2-3, with D maybe TRBD2 (5 bases). CDR1 and CDR2 from the germline V gene are KGHSH and LQKENI. V shed 0 bases and J shed 3 bases, with 16 bases lying between them. The CDR3 consists of 17 residues. Filled out from reference TRBV18 and TRBJ2-3, the complete variable domain reads NAGVMQNPRHLVRRRGQEARLRCSPMKGHSHVYWYRQLPEEGLKFMVYLQKENIIDESGMPKERFSAEFPKEGPSILRIQQVVRGDSAAYFCASSPPRGRFGTDTQYFGPGTRLTVL.

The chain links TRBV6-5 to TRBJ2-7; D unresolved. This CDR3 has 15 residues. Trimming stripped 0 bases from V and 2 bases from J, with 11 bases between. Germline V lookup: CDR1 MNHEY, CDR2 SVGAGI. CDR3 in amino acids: CASSYSATATYEQYF. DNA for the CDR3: TGTGCCAGCAGTTACTCGGCGACTGCCACCTACGAGCAGTACTTC.

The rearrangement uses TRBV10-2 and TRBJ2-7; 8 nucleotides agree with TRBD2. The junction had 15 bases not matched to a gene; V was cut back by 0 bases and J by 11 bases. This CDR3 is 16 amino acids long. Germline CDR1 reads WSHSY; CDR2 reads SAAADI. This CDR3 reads CASSESWPSGHRGEYF. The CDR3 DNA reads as TGCGCCAGCAGTGAGTCGTGGCCTAGCGGGCACCGGGGCGAGTACTTC.

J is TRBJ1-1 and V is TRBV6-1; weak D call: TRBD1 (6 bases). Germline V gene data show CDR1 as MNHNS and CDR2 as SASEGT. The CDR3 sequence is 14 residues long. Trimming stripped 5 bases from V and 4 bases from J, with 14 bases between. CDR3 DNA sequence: TGTGCCAGCAGTACCCAGACAGGCGTCACTGAAGCTTTCTTT. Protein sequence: CASSTQTGVTEAFF.

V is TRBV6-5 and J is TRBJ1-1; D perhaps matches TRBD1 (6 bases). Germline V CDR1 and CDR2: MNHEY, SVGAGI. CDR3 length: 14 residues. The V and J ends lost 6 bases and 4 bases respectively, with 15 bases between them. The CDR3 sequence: CASRNTGRVTEAFF. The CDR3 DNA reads TGTGCCAGCAGGAACACAGGGAGAGTCACTGAAGCTTTCTTT.

The CDR3, as DNA: TGTGCCAGTAGTTCTTTTAGCGGGGCCCCTTACAATGAGCAGTTCTTC. It yields the protein CASSSFSGAPYNEQFF. The chain carries TRBV19 and TRBJ2-1, with 8 bases lining up with TRBD2. Germline V lookup: CDR1 LNHDA, CDR2 SQIVND (reference sequence). Germline trimming cut 5 bases from V and 4 bases from J; bases unmatched to any gene: 10. The CDR3 has 16 amino acids.

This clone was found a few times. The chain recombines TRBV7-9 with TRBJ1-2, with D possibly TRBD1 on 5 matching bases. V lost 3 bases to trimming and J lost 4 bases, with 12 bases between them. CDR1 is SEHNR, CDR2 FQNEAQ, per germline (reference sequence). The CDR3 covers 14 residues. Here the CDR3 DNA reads TGTGCCAGCAGCTTCGGGGGAGGCTTCTATGGCTACACCTTC. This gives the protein CASSFGGGFYGYTF.

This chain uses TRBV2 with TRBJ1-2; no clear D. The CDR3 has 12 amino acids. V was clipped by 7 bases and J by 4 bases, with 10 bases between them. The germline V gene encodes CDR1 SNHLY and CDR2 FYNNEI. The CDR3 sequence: CASNGRAYGYTF. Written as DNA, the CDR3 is TGTGCCAGCAACGGGAGGGCCTATGGCTACACCTTC.

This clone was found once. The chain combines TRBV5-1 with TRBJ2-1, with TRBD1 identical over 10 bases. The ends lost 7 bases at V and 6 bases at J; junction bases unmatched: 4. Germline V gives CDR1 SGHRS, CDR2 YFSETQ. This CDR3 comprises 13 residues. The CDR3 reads CASGQGVSNEQFF. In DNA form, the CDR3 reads TGCGCCAGCGGACAGGGGGTCTCCAATGAGCAGTTCTTC.

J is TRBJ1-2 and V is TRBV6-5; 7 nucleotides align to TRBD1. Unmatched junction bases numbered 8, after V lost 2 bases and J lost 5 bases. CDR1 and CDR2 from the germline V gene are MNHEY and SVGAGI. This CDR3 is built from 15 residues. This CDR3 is CASSYHLTGNYGYTF. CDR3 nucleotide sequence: TGTGCCAGCAGTTACCATCTGACAGGGAATTATGGCTACACCTTC.